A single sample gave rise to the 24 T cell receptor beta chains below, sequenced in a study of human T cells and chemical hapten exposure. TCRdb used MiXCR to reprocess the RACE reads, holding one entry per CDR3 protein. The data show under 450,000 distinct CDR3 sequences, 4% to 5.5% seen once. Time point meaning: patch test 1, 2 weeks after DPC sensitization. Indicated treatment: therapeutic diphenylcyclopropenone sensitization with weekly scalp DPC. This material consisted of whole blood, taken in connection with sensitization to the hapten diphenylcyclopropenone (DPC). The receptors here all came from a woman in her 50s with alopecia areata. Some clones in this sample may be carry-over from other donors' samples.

Here the CDR3 reads CSASFGQGNYEQYF. CDR3 coding DNA: TGCAGTGCTAGTTTCGGACAGGGGAACTACGAGCAGTACTTC. The rearrangement joins TRBV20-1 to TRBJ2-7, with TRBD1 matching over 9 bases. Trimming at V came to 3 bases and at J to 3 bases, leaving 6 bases not matched to a gene. Germline V gives CDR1 DFQATT, CDR2 SNEGSKA (reference sequence). The CDR3 runs to 14 residues.

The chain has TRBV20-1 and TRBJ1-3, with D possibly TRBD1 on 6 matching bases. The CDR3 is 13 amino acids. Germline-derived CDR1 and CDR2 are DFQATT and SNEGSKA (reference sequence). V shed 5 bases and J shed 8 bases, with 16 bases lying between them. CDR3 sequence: CSAQVRGRYTIYF. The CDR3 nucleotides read TGCAGTGCTCAGGTCAGGGGACGATACACCATATATTTT.

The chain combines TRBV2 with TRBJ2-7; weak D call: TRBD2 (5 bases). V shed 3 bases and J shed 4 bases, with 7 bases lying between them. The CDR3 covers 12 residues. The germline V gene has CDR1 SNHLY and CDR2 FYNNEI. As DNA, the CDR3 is TGTGCCAGCAGTGAGGAGGTGTACGAGCAGTACTTC. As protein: CASSEEVYEQYF. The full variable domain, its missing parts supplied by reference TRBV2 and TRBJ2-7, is EPEVTQTPSHQVTQMGQEVILRCVPISNHLYFYWYRQILGQKVEFLVSFYNNEISEKSEIFDDQFSVERPDGSNFTLKIRSTKLEDSAMYFCASSEEVYEQYFGPGTRLTVT.

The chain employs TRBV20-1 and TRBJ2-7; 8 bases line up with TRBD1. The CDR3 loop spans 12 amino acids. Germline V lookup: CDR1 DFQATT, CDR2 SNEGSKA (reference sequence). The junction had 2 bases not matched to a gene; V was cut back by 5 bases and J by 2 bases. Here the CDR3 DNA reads TGCAGTGCTCGACAGGGGACCTACGAGCAGTACTTC. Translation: CSARQGTYEQYF.

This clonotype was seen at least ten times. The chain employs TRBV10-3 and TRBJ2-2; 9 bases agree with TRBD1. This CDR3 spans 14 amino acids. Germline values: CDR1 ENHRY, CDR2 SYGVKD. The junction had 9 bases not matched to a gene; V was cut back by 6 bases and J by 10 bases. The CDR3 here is CAIREQGAQLELFF. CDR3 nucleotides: TGTGCCATCAGGGAACAGGGGGCTCAGTTGGAGCTGTTTTTT.

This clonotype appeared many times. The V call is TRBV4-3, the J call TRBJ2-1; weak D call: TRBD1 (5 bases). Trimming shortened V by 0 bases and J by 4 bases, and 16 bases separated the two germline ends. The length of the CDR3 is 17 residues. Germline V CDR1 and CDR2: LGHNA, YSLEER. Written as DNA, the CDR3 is TGCGCCAGCAGCCAAGATAATGGCAGGGTTCTGTACAATGAGCAGTTCTTC. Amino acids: CASSQDNGRVLYNEQFF.

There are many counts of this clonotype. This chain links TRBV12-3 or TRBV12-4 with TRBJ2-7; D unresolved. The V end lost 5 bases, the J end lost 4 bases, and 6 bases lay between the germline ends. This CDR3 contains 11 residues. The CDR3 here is CASSAKYEQYF. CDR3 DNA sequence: TGTGCCAGCAGTGCGAAGTACGAGCAGTACTTC.

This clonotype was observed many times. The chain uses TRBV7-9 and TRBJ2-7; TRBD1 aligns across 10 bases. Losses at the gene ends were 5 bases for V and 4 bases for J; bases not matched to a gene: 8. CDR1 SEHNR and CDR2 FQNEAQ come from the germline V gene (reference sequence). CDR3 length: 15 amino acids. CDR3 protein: CASSPWTGGTYEQYF. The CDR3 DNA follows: TGTGCCAGCAGCCCATGGACAGGGGGTACTTACGAGCAGTACTTC.

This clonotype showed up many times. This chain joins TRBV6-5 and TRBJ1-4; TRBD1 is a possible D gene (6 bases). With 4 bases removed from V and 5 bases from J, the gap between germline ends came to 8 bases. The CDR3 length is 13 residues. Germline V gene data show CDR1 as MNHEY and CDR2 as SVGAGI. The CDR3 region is CASSSDRNEKLFF. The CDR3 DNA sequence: TGTGCCAGCAGTTCGGACAGAAATGAAAAACTGTTTTTT.

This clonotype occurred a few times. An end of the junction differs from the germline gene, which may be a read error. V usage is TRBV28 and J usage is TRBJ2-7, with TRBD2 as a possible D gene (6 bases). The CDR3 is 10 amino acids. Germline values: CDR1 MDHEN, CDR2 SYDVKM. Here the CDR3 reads CASSSGTWQF. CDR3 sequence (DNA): TGTGCCAGCAGTTCCGGGACTTGGCAATTC.

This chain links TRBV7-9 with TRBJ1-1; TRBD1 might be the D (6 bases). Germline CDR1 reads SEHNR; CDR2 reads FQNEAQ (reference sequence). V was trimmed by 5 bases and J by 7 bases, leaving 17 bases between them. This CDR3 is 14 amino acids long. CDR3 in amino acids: CASSPLSRQVEAFF. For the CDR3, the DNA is TGTGCCAGCAGCCCATTATCCCGACAGGTTGAAGCTTTCTTT.

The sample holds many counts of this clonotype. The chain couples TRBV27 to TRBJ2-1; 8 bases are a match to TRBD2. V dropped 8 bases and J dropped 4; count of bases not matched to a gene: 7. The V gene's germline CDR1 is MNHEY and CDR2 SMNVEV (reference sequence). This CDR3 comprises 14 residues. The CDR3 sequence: CASQRAGAYNEQFF. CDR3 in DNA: TGTGCCAGCCAGAGAGCGGGAGCGTACAATGAGCAGTTCTTC.

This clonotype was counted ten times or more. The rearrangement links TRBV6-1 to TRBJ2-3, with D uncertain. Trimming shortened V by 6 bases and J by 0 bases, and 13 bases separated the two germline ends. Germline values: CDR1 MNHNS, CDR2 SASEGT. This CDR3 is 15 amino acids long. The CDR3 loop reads CASSQDMPSTDTQYF. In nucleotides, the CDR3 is TGTGCCAGCAGCCAGGATATGCCTAGCACAGATACGCAGTATTTT.

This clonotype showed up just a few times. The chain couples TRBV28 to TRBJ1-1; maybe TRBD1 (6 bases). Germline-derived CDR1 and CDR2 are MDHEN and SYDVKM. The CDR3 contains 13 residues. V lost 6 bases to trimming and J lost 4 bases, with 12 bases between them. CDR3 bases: TGTGCCAGCAGAACAGGACAGCTCACTGAAGCTTTCTTT. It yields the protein CASRTGQLTEAFF.

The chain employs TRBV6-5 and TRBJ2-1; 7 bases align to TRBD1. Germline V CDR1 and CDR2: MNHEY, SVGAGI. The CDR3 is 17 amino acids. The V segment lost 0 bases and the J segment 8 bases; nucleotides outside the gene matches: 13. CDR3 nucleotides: TGTGCCAGCAGTTACTCCATGGGACAGCCGAACATCGATGAGCAGTTCTTC. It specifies CASSYSMGQPNIDEQFF.

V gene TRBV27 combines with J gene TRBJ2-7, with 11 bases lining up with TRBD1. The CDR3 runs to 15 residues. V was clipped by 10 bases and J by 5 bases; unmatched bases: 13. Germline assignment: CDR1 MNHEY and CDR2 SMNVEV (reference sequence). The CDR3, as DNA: TGTGCCACCGGGACGTTGGACAGGGGGCTGAACGAGCAGTACTTC. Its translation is CATGTLDRGLNEQYF.

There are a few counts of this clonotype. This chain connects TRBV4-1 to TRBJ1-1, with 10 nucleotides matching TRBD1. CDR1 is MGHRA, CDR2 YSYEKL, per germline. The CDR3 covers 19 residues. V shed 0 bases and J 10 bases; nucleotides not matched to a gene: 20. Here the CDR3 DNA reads TGCGCCAGCAGCCAAGATATACAAGGTGTCGGGGACAGGGGTCCCAGAGCTTTCTTT. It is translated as CASSQDIQGVGDRGPRAFF.

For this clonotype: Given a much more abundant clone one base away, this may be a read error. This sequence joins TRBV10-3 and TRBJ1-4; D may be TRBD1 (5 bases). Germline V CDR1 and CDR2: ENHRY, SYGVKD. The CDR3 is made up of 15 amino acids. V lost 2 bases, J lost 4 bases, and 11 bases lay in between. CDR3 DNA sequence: TGTGCCATCAGTGAGCAGTCAGGGAGTAATGAAAAACTGTTTTTT. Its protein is CAISEQSGSNEKLFF.

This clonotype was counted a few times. CDR3 coding DNA: TGTGCCACCACCCCCCAGGTGAACACTGAAGCTTTCTTT. Translation: CATTPQVNTEAFF. The chain uses TRBV7-9 and TRBJ1-1; D ambiguous. The germline gives CDR1 SEHNR, CDR2 FQNEAQ (reference sequence). This CDR3 is built from 13 residues. The V gene lost 10 bases and the J gene lost 0 bases, with 12 bases spanning the gap. The variable domain in full, completed from reference TRBV7-9 and TRBJ1-1, reads DTGVSQNPRHKITKRGQNVTFRCDPISEHNRLYWYRQTLGQGPEFLTYFQNEAQLEKSRLLSDRFSAERPKGSFSTLEIQRTEQGDSAMYLCATTPQVNTEAFFGQGTRLTVV.

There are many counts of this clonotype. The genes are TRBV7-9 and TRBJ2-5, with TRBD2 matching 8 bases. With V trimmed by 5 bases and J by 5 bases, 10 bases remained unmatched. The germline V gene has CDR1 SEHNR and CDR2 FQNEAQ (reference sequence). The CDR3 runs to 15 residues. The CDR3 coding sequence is TGTGCCAGCAGCCCTATAGCGGGGCTCTTGGAGACCCAGTACTTC. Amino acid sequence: CASSPIAGLLETQYF.

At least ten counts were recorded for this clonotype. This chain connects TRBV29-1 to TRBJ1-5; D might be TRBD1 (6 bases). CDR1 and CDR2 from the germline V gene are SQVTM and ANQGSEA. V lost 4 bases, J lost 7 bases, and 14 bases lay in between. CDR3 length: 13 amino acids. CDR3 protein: CSVAQGVDQPQHF. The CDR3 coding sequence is TGCAGCGTTGCACAGGGTGTGGACCAGCCCCAGCATTTT.

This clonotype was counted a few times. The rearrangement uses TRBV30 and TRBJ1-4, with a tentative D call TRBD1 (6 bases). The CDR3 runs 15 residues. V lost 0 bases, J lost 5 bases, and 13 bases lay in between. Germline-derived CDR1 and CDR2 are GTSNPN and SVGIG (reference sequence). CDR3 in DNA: TGTGCCTGGAGTGTAGGCGACAGGACGAATGAAAAACTGTTTTTT. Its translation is CAWSVGDRTNEKLFF. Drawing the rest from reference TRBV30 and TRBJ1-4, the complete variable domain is SQTIHQWPATLVQPVGSPLSLECTVEGTSNPNLYWYRQAAGRGLQLLFYSVGIGQISSEVPQNLSASRPQDRQFILSSKKLLLSDSGFYLCAWSVGDRTNEKLFFGSGTQLSVL.

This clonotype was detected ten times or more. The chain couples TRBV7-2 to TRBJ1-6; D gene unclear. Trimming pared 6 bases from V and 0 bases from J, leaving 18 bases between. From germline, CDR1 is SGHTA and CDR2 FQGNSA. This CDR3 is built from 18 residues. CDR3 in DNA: TGTGCCAGCAGATTAAGAACCGGGCAGAGCTCCTATAATTCACCCCTCCACTTT. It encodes CASRLRTGQSSYNSPLHF. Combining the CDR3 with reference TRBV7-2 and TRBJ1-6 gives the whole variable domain GAGVSQSPSNKVTEKGKDVELRCDPISGHTALYWYRQSLGQGLEFLIYFQGNSAPDKSGLPSDRFSAERTGGSVSTLTIQRTQQEDSAVYLCASRLRTGQSSYNSPLHFGNGTRLTVT.

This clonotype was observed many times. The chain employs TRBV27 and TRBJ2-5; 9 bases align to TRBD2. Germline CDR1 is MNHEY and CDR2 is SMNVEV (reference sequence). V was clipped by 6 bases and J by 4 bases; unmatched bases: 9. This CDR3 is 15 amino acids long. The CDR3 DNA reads TGTGCCAGCAGGATAAGCGGGGGGTGGCGAGAGACCCAGTACTTC. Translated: CASRISGGWRETQYF.